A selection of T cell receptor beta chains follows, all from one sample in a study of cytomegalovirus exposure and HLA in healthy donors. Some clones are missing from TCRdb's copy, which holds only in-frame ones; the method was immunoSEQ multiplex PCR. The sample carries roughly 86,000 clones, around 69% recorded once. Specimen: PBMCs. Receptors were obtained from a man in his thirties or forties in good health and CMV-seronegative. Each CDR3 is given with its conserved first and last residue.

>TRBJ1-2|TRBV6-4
CASRTGRSFDYGYTF
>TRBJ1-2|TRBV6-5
CASSYQGGRYGYTF
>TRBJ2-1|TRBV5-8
CASSLLGPGQGPFNEQFF
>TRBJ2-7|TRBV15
CATRITGGGSYEQYF
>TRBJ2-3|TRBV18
CASSPRREDGDTQYF
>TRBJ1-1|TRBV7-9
CASSLGLRTAALRDPEAFF
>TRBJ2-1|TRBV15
CATSRAPQQGRGMNEQFF
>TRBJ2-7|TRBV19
CATTGSPKGEQYF
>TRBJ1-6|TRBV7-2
CASSYLGGGSPLHF
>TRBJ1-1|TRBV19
CASTSGTGALGTEAFF
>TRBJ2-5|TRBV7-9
CASSLGQTGVEGEQYF
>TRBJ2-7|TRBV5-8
CASSLAEGGYEQYF
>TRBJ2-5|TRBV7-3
CASSPLGGQETQYF
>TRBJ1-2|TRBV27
CASRAPTGNGYTF
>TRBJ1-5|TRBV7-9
CASSLVEDLSPQHF
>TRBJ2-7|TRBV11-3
CASSLNSGRSYEQYF
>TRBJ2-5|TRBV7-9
CASSRRAEETQYF
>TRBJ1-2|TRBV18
CASSPTTGENYGYTF
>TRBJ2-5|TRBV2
CASSEGLAGGQETQYF
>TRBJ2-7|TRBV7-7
CATPGQATYEQYF
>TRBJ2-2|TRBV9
CASSVSVSSGGNTGELFF
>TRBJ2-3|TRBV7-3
CASSWSGGAKDTQYF
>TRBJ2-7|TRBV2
CASSGRTNTYEQYF
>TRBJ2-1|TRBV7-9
CASSLSFSYNEQFF
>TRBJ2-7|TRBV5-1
CASSFPRDRGPYEQYF
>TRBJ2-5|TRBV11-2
CASSQTRTGQETQYF
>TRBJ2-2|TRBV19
CASGTSGRAQETGELFF
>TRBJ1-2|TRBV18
CASSPSLEVYGYTF
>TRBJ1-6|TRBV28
CATPADRGGSPLHF
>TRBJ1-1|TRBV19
CASSISERTEAFF